This entry features one TCR beta chain sequence. Its target is unknown. PCR used 60 Vbeta primers and 13 Jbeta primers. Clones were sequenced by immunoSEQ multiplex PCR, and TCRdb holds only the in-frame ones, with some missing. The sample records about 160,000 clones, approximately 81% being singletons. The donors comprised healthy bone marrow donors. The record originates from a study of cytomegalovirus exposure and HLA in healthy donors. J was trimmed by 4 bases and V by 4 bases; bases with no gene match: 6. The CDR3 totals 15 residues. Germline V gives CDR1 SGDLS, CDR2 YYNGEE. Study conclusions and caveats: Most TCR sequences were seen very rarely across donors, but some public TCRs occurred in many.

The chain links TRBV9 to TRBJ1-5; 9 bases are a match to TRBD1. The TCR comes from a man aged 45-65 years in good health and CMV-seropositive. Sequencing used PBMCs. CDR3 DNA: TGTGCCAGCAGCCCGGGACAGGGCTTTAATCAGCCCCAGCATTTT. It encodes CASSPGQGFNQPQHF.